This entry concerns a single T cell receptor (beta chain). Its antigen is not identified. Profiling relied on immunoSEQ multiplex PCR, and the TCRdb table lists in-frame clones only, not all of them. The data show just over 60,000 clones, 79% seen once. This CDR3 has 13 residues. This entry comes from a study of siplizumab effects on memory and regulatory T cells. General study points: Proliferating Tregs in siplizumab cultures were never verified as suppressive. Mappable alloreactive CD4+ clones were on average roughly 70% Treg-derived with siplizumab, approximately 30% in controls.

This sequence originates from a human donor in good health. Sequencing was done on a sample of memory CD4+ T cells sorted from blood. The chain couples TRBV21-1 to TRBJ1-1. TRBV21-1 is a known pseudogene. The CDR3 nucleotides read TGTGCCAGCCCGAACCGGGACTACACTGAAGCTTTCTTT. Residues: CASPNRDYTEAFF.